This T cell receptor beta chain is from a study of blood T cell repertoires in COVID-19. About the study: Samples of COVID-19 (acute and convalescent) were obtained from the United States, Italy and Spain. T cells, B-cell-depleted T cells, or PBMCs provided the cDNA or gDNA that served as material.

This CDR3 region has 12 residues. The germline gives CDR1 SQVTM, CDR2 ANQGSEA. The junction had 3 bases not matched to a gene; V was cut back by 7 bases and J by 7 bases. Authors' data handling: Amplifying reference gene primers gave estimates of nucleated cell counts. The assay was immunoSEQ multiplex PCR, and TCRdb's table has in-frame clones only and misses some. Clonal size and the V and J genes are those of that table, whereas D and trimming came from the DNA. The data contain 290,000 or so clones, more than 85% of them singletons. This rearrangement joins TRBV29-1 to TRBJ1-4; 10 nucleotides line up with TRBD1. Sequenced sample: peripheral blood. The clonotype originates from a man between 65 and 85 years old with acute or convalescent COVID-19. The CDR3 nucleotides read TGCAGCGCCGGGGACAGGGGTGAAAAACTGTTTTTT. It encodes CSAGDRGEKLFF.